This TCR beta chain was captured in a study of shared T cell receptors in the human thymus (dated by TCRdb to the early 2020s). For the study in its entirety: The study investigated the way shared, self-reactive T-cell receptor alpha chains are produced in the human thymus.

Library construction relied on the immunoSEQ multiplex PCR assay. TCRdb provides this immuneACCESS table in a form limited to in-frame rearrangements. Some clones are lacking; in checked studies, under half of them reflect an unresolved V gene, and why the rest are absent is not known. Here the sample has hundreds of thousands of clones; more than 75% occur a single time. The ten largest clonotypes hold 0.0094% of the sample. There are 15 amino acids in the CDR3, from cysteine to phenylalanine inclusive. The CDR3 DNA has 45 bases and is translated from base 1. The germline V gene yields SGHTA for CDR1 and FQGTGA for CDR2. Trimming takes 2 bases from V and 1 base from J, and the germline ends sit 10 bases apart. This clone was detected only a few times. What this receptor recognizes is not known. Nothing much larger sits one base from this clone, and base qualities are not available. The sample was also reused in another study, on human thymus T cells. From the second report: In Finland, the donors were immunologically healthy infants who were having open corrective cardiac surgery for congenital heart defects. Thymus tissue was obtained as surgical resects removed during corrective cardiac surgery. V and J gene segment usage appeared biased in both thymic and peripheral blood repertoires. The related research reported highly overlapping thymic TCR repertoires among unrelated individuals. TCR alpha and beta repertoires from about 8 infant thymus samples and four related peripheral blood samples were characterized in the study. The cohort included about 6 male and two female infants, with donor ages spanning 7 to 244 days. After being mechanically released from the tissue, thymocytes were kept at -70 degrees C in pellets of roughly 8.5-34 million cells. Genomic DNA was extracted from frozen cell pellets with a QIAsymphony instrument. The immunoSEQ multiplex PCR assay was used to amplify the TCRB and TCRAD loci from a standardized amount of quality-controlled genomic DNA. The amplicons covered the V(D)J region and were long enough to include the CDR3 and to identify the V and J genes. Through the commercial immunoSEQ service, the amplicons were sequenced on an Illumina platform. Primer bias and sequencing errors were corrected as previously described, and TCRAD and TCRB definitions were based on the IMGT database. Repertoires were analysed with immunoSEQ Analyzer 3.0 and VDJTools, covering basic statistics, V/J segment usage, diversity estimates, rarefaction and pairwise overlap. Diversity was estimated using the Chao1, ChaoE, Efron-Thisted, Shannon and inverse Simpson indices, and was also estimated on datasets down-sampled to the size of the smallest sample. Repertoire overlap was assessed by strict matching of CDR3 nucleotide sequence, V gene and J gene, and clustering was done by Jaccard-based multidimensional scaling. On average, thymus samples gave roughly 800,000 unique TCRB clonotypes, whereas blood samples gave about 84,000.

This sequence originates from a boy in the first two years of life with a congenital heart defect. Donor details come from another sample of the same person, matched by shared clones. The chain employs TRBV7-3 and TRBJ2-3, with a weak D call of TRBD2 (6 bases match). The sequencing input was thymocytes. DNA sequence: TGTGCCAGCAGCTTATCGGGGGTCGGCACAGATACGCAGTATTTT. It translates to CASSLSGVGTDTQYF.